Listed here are 26 T cell receptor beta chains from one sample, sequenced in a study of blood T cell repertoires in COVID-19. This table comes from immunoSEQ multiplex PCR, and its TCRdb copy is limited to in-frame clones, with some not included. This sample yields 220,000 or so clones, of which about 90% are seen a single time; over 12% belongs to the top ten. Sequencing was performed on PBMCs or T cells enriched from blood (not recorded which). These receptors were obtained from a man aged 25-40 years who had been exposed to COVID-19.

This chain joins TRBV29-1 and TRBJ2-2; perhaps TRBD1 as D (5 bases). The CDR3 is made up of 14 amino acids. Trimming left V 6 bases short and J 2 bases short, with 13 bases between. Germline lookup yields CDR1 SQVTM and CDR2 ANQGSEA. This CDR3 reads CSVLGQGNTGELFF. Here the CDR3 DNA reads TGCAGCGTCCTAGGACAAGGAAACACCGGGGAGCTGTTTTTT.

The rearrangement joins TRBV12-3 or TRBV12-4 to TRBJ1-1, with unresolved D. This CDR3 comprises 13 residues. The V and J ends lost 5 bases and 3 bases respectively, with 10 bases between them. The CDR3 sequence is CASSPVVDTEAFF. Written as DNA, the CDR3 is TGTGCCAGCAGTCCGGTGGTGGACACTGAAGCTTTCTTT.

The V gene is TRBV5-4, the J gene TRBJ1-6; D not certain. The CDR3 totals 16 residues. The germline gives CDR1 SGHNT, CDR2 YYREEE (reference sequence). V was clipped by 0 bases and J by 0 bases, with 7 bases between them. Written as DNA, the CDR3 is TGTGCCAGCAGCTTGGACGGTAGCTCCTATAATTCACCCCTCCACTTT. It translates to CASSLDGSSYNSPLHF.

This clone has only one observation. The chain employs TRBV18 and TRBJ1-1, with TRBD1 matching over 8 bases. Trimming at V came to 1 base and at J to 4 bases, leaving 5 bases not matched to a gene. The CDR3 is 15 residues long. CDR1 and CDR2 from the germline V gene are KGHSH and LQKENI. This CDR3 is CASSPQGQGGTEAFF. CDR3 in DNA: TGTGCCAGCTCACCACAAGGACAGGGAGGCACTGAAGCTTTCTTT.

The gene calls are TRBV2 and TRBJ1-1; tentative D call: TRBD1 (5 bases). From germline, CDR1 is SNHLY and CDR2 FYNNEI. CDR3 size: 14 residues. V was cut by 6 bases and J by 8 bases, with 19 bases left in between. As DNA, the CDR3 is TGTGCCAGCAGGCCGGACACCCCTGGGAGGGAAGCTTTCTTT. It codes for CASRPDTPGREAFF.

J is TRBJ1-2 and V is TRBV15; 10 bases match TRBD1. CDR1 LNHNV and CDR2 YYDKDF come from the germline V gene (reference sequence). The CDR3 is made up of 18 amino acids. The trim removed 4 bases at V and 0 bases at J, leaving 11 bases unmatched. The CDR3 loop is CATSKPGQGLSANYGYTF. CDR3 nucleotide sequence: TGTGCCACCAGCAAGCCGGGACAGGGGTTGTCGGCTAACTATGGCTACACCTTC.

The chain has TRBV18 and TRBJ2-7, with TRBD1 matching 8 bases. This CDR3 has 13 amino acids. CDR1 and CDR2 (germline): KGHSH, LQKENI. With V trimmed by 5 bases and J by 5 bases, 5 bases remained unmatched. This CDR3 is CASSEQGDNEQYF. The CDR3 DNA reads TGTGCCAGCTCAGAACAGGGGGACAACGAGCAGTACTTC. Supplemented by reference TRBV18 and TRBJ2-7, the full variable domain reads NAGVMQNPRHLVRRRGQEARLRCSPMKGHSHVYWYRQLPEEGLKFMVYLQKENIIDESGMPKERFSAEFPKEGPSILRIQQVVRGDSAAYFCASSEQGDNEQYFGPGTRLTVT.

The chain links TRBV2 to TRBJ1-5, with 9 positions matching TRBD1. Germline loops: CDR1 SNHLY, CDR2 FYNNEI. This CDR3 has 20 residues. The V and J ends lost 5 bases and 2 bases, in that order; junction bases with no gene match: 19. Written as DNA, the CDR3 is TGTGCCAGCAGTCCCCTACCCGGGACAGGGAGCTCTAGGGGCAATCAGCCCCAGCATTTT. Its protein product is CASSPLPGTGSSRGNQPQHF.

The chain employs TRBV6-5 and TRBJ1-1, with D maybe TRBD1 (6 bases). This CDR3 is 16 amino acids long. Germline assignment: CDR1 MNHEY and CDR2 SVGAGI. V dropped 2 bases and J dropped 1 base, with 14 bases sitting between them. CDR3: CASSYQIRGPNTEAFF. As DNA, the CDR3 is TGTGCCAGCAGTTACCAAATCAGGGGCCCGAACACTGAAGCTTTCTTT.

The chain links TRBV6-6 to TRBJ1-1; 10 bases are shared with TRBD1. From germline, CDR1 is MNHNY and CDR2 SVGAGI (reference sequence). V lost 2 bases and J lost 4; bases outside the gene matches: 7. The CDR3 contains 16 residues. The CDR3 coding sequence is TGTGCCAGCAGTTACGATGGGACAGGGGTATTCACTGAAGCTTTCTTT. Residues: CASSYDGTGVFTEAFF.

The chain couples TRBV5-4 to TRBJ1-6; D possibly corresponds to TRBD1 (5 bases). The germline V gene encodes CDR1 SGHNT and CDR2 YYREEE (reference sequence). Trimming stripped 3 bases from V and 9 bases from J, with 10 bases between. The CDR3 has 13 residues. The CDR3 nucleotides read TGTGCCAGCAGCTCTTCAGGGTTTTCACCCCTCCACTTT. This sequence encodes CASSSSGFSPLHF.

CDR3 DNA: TGTGCCAGCAGCCCGCCCACTAGCGGGGGGGGAAGACGCACAGATACGCAGTATTTT. Its protein is CASSPPTSGGGRRTDTQYF. This chain links TRBV7-6 with TRBJ2-3; 13 bases are shared with TRBD2. J was trimmed by 1 base and V by 5 bases; bases with no gene match: 12. CDR1 SGHVS and CDR2 FNYEAQ come from the germline V gene. The CDR3 totals 19 residues.

The chain combines TRBV10-3 with TRBJ2-5; TRBD1 matches 7 bases. CDR3 length: 15 amino acids. Germline V lookup: CDR1 ENHRY, CDR2 SYGVKD. The V segment lost 2 bases and the J segment 1 base; nucleotides outside the gene matches: 4. The DNA of the CDR3 is TGTGCCATCAGTGAGCAAGGACAGGCCCAAGAGACCCAGTACTTC. Translation gives CAISEQGQAQETQYF.

This clone was picked up one time. The rearrangement uses TRBV9 and TRBJ1-5; D is undetermined. The CDR3 has 15 amino acids. From germline, CDR1 is SGDLS and CDR2 YYNGEE. Trimming cost V 0 bases and J 1 base, with 8 bases left between them. The CDR3 DNA reads TGTGCCAGCAGCGTAGGCACTACCAGCAATCAGCCCCAGCATTTT. Its translation: CASSVGTTSNQPQHF.

The chain carries TRBV11-2 and TRBJ1-2, with D possibly TRBD1 on 5 matching bases. CDR1 SGHAT and CDR2 FQNNGV come from the germline V gene. V gave up 0 bases and J gave up 8 bases, with 10 bases separating them. The CDR3 runs 13 residues. CDR3 in amino acids: CASSLEAGLGYTF. Written as DNA, the CDR3 is TGTGCCAGCAGCTTAGAGGCAGGGCTAGGCTACACCTTC.

V is TRBV2 and J is TRBJ2-2; 8 positions agree with TRBD2. The CDR3 is 17 residues long. The J segment lost 5 bases and the V segment lost 7 bases, leaving 15 bases of the junction unmatched. Germline CDR1 is SNHLY and CDR2 is FYNNEI. CDR3 DNA sequence: TGTGCCAGCAAATCGTCCCCGGGGGGGATGGGAACCGGGGAGCTGTTTTTT. This sequence encodes CASKSSPGGMGTGELFF.

The V and J genes are TRBV7-3 and TRBJ1-1; tentative D call: TRBD1 (5 bases). In germline, CDR1 is SGHTA, CDR2 FQGTGA. Trimming removed 5 bases from V and 0 bases from J, with 10 bases in between. CDR3 length: 14 residues. The CDR3 DNA sequence: TGTGCCAGCAGCCAGGGACTGATGAACACTGAAGCTTTCTTT. Amino acids: CASSQGLMNTEAFF. Together with reference TRBV7-3 and TRBJ1-1, the CDR3 gives the full variable domain: GAGVSQTPSNKVTEKGKYVELRCDPISGHTALYWYRQSLGQGPEFLIYFQGTGAADDSGLPNDRFFAVRPEGSVSTLKIQRTERGDSAVYLCASSQGLMNTEAFFGQGTRLTVV.

V usage is TRBV6-1 and J usage is TRBJ1-3; perhaps TRBD1 as D (6 bases). Germline CDR1 MNHNS, CDR2 SASEGT. This CDR3 contains 15 residues. Trimming removed 1 base at V and 4 bases at J, with 11 bases between. In DNA form, the CDR3 reads TGTGCCAGCAGTGAAGGACAGGTGCCGGGAAACACCATATATTTT. Translation gives CASSEGQVPGNTIYF.

V and J are TRBV12-2 and TRBJ1-5; whether TRBD1, the table's D call, matches the DNA was not checked. TRBV12-2 constitutes a pseudogene. The CDR3 spans 16 residues. CDR3 DNA: TGTGCAAGTCGCTTAGTCAGACAGGGAAAGAATCGGCCCCAGCATTTT. Encoded protein: CASRLVRQGKNRPQHF.

V gene TRBV7-2 combines with J gene TRBJ2-7; 7 positions match TRBD1. There are 14 residues in the CDR3. V trimming: 5 bases; J trimming: 3 bases; junction bases outside the gene matches: 7. Germline V gives CDR1 SGHTA, CDR2 FQGNSA. The CDR3 is CASSPSGQHYEQYF. CDR3 DNA: TGTGCCAGCAGCCCCTCGGGACAGCACTACGAGCAGTACTTC.

This chain joins TRBV18 and TRBJ2-3; 9 nucleotides line up with TRBD2. The CDR3 covers 15 residues. V shed 5 bases, J shed 5 bases, and the junction held 8 bases outside the gene matches. The germline V gene encodes CDR1 KGHSH and CDR2 LQKENI. As DNA, the CDR3 is TGTGCCAGCTCAACCATAGCGGGGGCCCGAGATACGCAGTATTTT. It codes for CASSTIAGARDTQYF.

The rearrangement links TRBV11-2 to TRBJ2-5, with 11 bases fitting TRBD2. V gave up 6 bases and J gave up 5 bases; unmatched junction bases: 8. The CDR3 spans 15 residues. From germline, CDR1 is SGHAT and CDR2 FQNNGV. The CDR3 reads CASRMIAGGRETQYF. The CDR3 nucleotides read TGTGCCAGCAGAATGATAGCGGGGGGGCGGGAGACCCAGTACTTC.

CDR3 in amino acids: CSGGGQSPGELFF. The DNA for the CDR3 is TGCAGCGGGGGGGGACAGTCCCCCGGGGAGCTGTTTTTT. The V gene is TRBV29-1, the J gene TRBJ2-2; D is tentatively TRBD1 or TRBD2 (7 bases each). From germline, CDR1 is SQVTM and CDR2 ANQGSEA. V was pared by 7 bases and J by 6 bases, with 15 bases between. The CDR3 contains 13 residues.

The gene calls are TRBV2 and TRBJ2-1, with 12 bases aligning to TRBD2. V was clipped by 7 bases and J by 3 bases; unmatched bases: 4. This CDR3 has 15 amino acids. Germline CDR1 SNHLY, CDR2 FYNNEI. The CDR3: CASTKTSGGYNEQFF. CDR3 nucleotides: TGTGCCAGCACTAAGACTAGCGGGGGCTACAATGAGCAGTTCTTC.

This clone has only a few counts. V usage is TRBV9 and J usage is TRBJ1-2, with TRBD1 matching 10 bases. This CDR3 comprises 15 residues. V gave up 1 base and J gave up 8 bases; unmatched junction bases: 8. Germline V lookup: CDR1 SGDLS, CDR2 YYNGEE. Here the CDR3 reads CASSVFVGTGDGYTF. The CDR3 bases are TGTGCCAGCAGCGTATTTGTCGGGACAGGGGACGGCTACACCTTC.

The gene calls are TRBV13 and TRBJ2-1; 12 bases are a match to TRBD2. The CDR3 totals 16 residues. CDR1 and CDR2 (germline): PRHDT, FYEKMQ (reference sequence). V was clipped by 5 bases and J by 2 bases; unmatched bases: 4. This CDR3 reads CASSISSGGAYNEQFF. The CDR3 DNA sequence: TGTGCCAGCAGCATATCTAGCGGGGGGGCCTACAATGAGCAGTTCTTC.